The following is a T cell receptor beta chain sequence with its context. The V end was cut by 5 bases, the J end by 0 bases, with 20 bases between. This CDR3 has 18 residues. Germline CDR1 KGHDR, CDR2 SFDVKD. TCR beta chains were sequenced at survey level with immunoSEQ. TCRdb keeps only in-frame clones here, not all; method: immunoSEQ multiplex PCR. Altogether roughly 68,000 clones are present, 85% to 95% being singletons, with the ten largest covering roughly 4.5%. The sequenced sample was PBMCs. The TCR sequence derives from a man between 35 and 55 years old with rheumatoid arthritis. The chain joins TRBV24-1 to TRBJ2-3; the D gene is possibly TRBD2 (6 bases). The CDR3 nucleotides read TGTGCCACCAGTGCGGGGGTAGCGTGGCCCCCGAGCACAGATACGCAGTATTTT. Protein sequence: CATSAGVAWPPSTDTQYF.